The next 12 T cell receptor beta chains were all read from a single sample in a study of Graves' ophthalmopathy and Graves' hyperthyroidism. Amplification from RNA transcripts yielded the TCR beta CDR3 regions. The first-round RT-PCR employed HTBI primers together with the Qiagen OneStep RT-PCR kit. A multiplex PCR was then performed as the second round. Via MiXCR, TCRdb re-called the multiplex PCR reads, giving one row per CDR3 protein. The sample includes 600,000 to 650,000 distinct CDR3 sequences, about 20% of them seen just once. The sequencing sample was made of peripheral blood. The source of these receptors is a woman aged 18-29 years with stable Graves' hyperthyroidism. Some clones in this sample may be carry-over from other donors' samples.

The sample holds a few counts of this clonotype. The junction does not match germline at one end; this may be a read error. The chain carries TRBV28 and TRBJ1-2; tentatively, D is TRBD1 (6 bases). Germline V gives CDR1 MDHEN, CDR2 SYDVKM. The CDR3 has 14 amino acids. CDR3 bases: TGTGCCAGCAGTTTCGGGGGCCAGAACTCTGGCTACACCTTC. This encodes CASSFGGQNSGYTF.

V is TRBV13 and J is TRBJ2-5; TRBD2 agrees at 11 bases. The CDR3 totals 15 residues. Germline CDR1 reads PRHDT; CDR2 reads FYEKMQ (reference sequence). J was trimmed by 9 bases and V by 5 bases; bases with no gene match: 11. CDR3 sequence: CASSLSGTSGGAQYF. The CDR3 DNA follows: TGTGCCAGCAGCCTTTCCGGGACTAGCGGTGGGGCCCAGTACTTC. The whole variable domain, remainder taken from reference TRBV13 and TRBJ2-5, is AAGVIQSPRHLIKEKRETATLKCYPIPRHDTVYWYQQGPGQDPQFLISFYEKMQSDKGSIPDRFSAQQFSDYHSELNMSSLELGDSALYFCASSLSGTSGGAQYFGPGTRLLVL.

This clonotype was detected ten times or more. The chain has TRBV30 and TRBJ1-6, with unresolved D. The germline V gene encodes CDR1 GTSNPN and CDR2 SVGIG (reference sequence). Trimming removed 0 bases at V and 9 bases at J, with 6 bases between. The CDR3 contains 12 residues. The CDR3 DNA follows: TGTGCCTGGAGTGTACTAGGTTCACCCCTCCACTTT. The encoded protein is CAWSVLGSPLHF. The full variable domain, in which reference TRBV30 and TRBJ1-6 provide the parts outside the CDR3, is SQTIHQWPATLVQPVGSPLSLECTVEGTSNPNLYWYRQAAGRGLQLLFYSVGIGQISSEVPQNLSASRPQDRQFILSSKKLLLSDSGFYLCAWSVLGSPLHFGNGTRLTVT.

This clonotype was counted ten times or more. The rearrangement uses TRBV15 and TRBJ1-1; D is unclear. CDR1 is LNHNV and CDR2 is YYDKDF in the germline V gene (reference sequence). V was pared by 3 bases and J by 1 base, with 6 bases between. This CDR3 has 13 amino acids. The CDR3: CATSRGANTEAFF. The CDR3, as DNA: TGTGCCACCAGCAGGGGCGCGAACACTGAAGCTTTCTTT.

In this sample, this clonotype turned up many times. The chain joins TRBV9 to TRBJ2-7, with TRBD1 identical over 7 bases. Per the germline V gene, CDR1 is SGDLS and CDR2 is YYNGEE. V gave up 3 bases and J gave up 3 bases; unmatched junction bases: 15. The CDR3 length is 17 residues. The CDR3 DNA reads TGTGCCAGCAGCGGACCTGACAGGGATGGAGTTTACTACGAGCAGTACTTC. This gives the protein CASSGPDRDGVYYEQYF.

Here the CDR3 DNA reads TGTGCCATCAGTGAGTCATTCGGGCTAGCGGTAGAAGGGCAGTACTTC. Protein product: CAISESFGLAVEGQYF. The V gene is TRBV10-3, the J gene TRBJ2-7; 7 nucleotides align to TRBD2. There are 16 residues in the CDR3. The V segment lost 0 bases and the J segment 9 bases; nucleotides outside the gene matches: 14. The germline V gene has CDR1 ENHRY and CDR2 SYGVKD.

In this sample, this clonotype turned up a few times. This chain links TRBV5-1 with TRBJ2-7; TRBD1 matches 7 bases. The V gene end was trimmed by 3 bases and the J gene end by 3 bases; junction bases not matched to a gene: 9. From germline, CDR1 is SGHRS and CDR2 YFSETQ. The length of the CDR3 is 15 residues. CDR3 in amino acids: CASSWGTAMDYEQYF. The CDR3 coding sequence is TGCGCCAGCAGCTGGGGGACAGCTATGGACTACGAGCAGTACTTC.

This clonotype was found many times. The gene calls are TRBV11-2 and TRBJ2-7; D is unclear. CDR1 is SGHAT and CDR2 is FQNNGV in the germline V gene. This CDR3 spans 13 amino acids. V was clipped by 0 bases and J by 4 bases, with 7 bases between them. The CDR3 nucleotides are TGTGCCAGCAGCTTAGATCGGCGTTACGAGCAGTACTTC. It encodes CASSLDRRYEQYF.

As to this clonotype: A much larger clone lies a single base off, so this may be a read error. V usage is TRBV2 and J usage is TRBJ1-2; D possibly corresponds to TRBD1 (5 bases). Germline loops: CDR1 SNHLY, CDR2 FYNNEI. The CDR3 is 12 residues long. V lost 4 bases and J 11 bases, leaving 14 bases between the germline ends. For the CDR3, the DNA is TGTGCCAGCAGTGTCGACAGCACAAGGTACACCTTC. Protein: CASSVDSTRYTF.

In its sample, this clonotype was seen many times. The chain employs TRBV5-6 and TRBJ1-1; D may be TRBD1 (6 bases). This CDR3 is 15 amino acids long. V lost 3 bases and J lost 3, with 15 bases in between. CDR1 and CDR2 (germline): SGHDT, YYEEEE. The CDR3 DNA sequence: TGTGCCAGCAGCTCAGCCGGACAGTCAGACACTGAAGCTTTCTTT. The encoded protein is CASSSAGQSDTEAFF.

A remark on this clonotype: A much larger clonotype is one base distant, so this may be a read error. The CDR3 carries no conserved terminal phenylalanine or tryptophan, so it likely arises from a read error. The V gene is TRBV12-3 or TRBV12-4, the J gene TRBJ1-1; D might be TRBD1 (6 bases). This CDR3 spans 13 amino acids. V lost 7 bases to trimming and J lost 4 bases, with 13 bases between them. The chain's CDR3 is CASTRDIGTEAFL. The CDR3 DNA follows: TGTGCCAGCACCCGGGACATTGGCACTGAAGCTTTCTTG.

Many counts were recorded for this clonotype. The CDR3 DNA reads TGTGCCAGCAGTTTATCCCAGGGATGGGGCTACACCTTC. The encoded protein is CASSLSQGWGYTF. The chain has TRBV12-3 or TRBV12-4 and TRBJ1-2; D might be TRBD1 (5 bases). The CDR3 runs to 13 residues. Trimming shortened V by 2 bases and J by 8 bases, and 12 bases separated the two germline ends.